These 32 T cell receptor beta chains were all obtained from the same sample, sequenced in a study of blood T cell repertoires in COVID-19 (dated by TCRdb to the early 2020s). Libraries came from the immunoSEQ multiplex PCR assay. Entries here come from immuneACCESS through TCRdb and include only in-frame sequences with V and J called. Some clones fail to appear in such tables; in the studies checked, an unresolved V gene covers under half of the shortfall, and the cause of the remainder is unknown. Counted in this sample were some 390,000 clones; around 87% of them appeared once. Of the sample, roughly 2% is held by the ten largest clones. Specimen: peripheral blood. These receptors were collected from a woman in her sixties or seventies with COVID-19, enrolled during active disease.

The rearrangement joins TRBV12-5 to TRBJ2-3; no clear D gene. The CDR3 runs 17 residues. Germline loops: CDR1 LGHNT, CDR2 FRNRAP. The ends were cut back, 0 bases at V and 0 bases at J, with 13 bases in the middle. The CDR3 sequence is CASGLVEGGRSTDTQYF. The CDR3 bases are TGTGCTAGTGGTTTGGTAGAAGGTGGCAGGAGCACAGATACGCAGTATTTT.

DNA of the CDR3: TGTGCCAGCAGGGTAGCGGGGGGGCCTTACAATGAGCAGTTCTTC. Its protein is CASRVAGGPYNEQFF. V is TRBV27 and J is TRBJ2-1, with 11 bases that match TRBD2. This CDR3 region has 15 residues. The germline V gene encodes CDR1 MNHEY and CDR2 SMNVEV (reference sequence). The V and J ends lost 6 bases and 4 bases, in that order; junction bases with no gene match: 5.

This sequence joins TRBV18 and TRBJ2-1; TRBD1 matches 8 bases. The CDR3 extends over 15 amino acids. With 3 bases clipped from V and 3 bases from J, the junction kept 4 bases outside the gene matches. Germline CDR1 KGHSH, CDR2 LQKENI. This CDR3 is CASSPQGAVYNEQFF. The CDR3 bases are TGTGCCAGCTCACCCCAGGGGGCGGTCTACAATGAGCAGTTCTTC.

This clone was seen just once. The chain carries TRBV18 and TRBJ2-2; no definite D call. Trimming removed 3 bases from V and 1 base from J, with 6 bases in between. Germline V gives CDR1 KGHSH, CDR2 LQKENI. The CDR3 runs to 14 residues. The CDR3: CASSPLKNTGELFF. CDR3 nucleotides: TGTGCCAGCTCACCGCTAAAGAACACCGGGGAGCTGTTTTTT.

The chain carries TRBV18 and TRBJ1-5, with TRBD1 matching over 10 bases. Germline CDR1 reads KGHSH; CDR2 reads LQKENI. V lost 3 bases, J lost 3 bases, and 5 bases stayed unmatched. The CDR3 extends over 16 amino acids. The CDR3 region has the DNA TGTGCCAGCTCACCGACGGACAGGGGGGACAATCAGCCCCAGCATTTT. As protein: CASSPTDRGDNQPQHF. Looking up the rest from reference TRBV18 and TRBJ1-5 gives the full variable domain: NAGVMQNPRHLVRRRGQEARLRCSPMKGHSHVYWYRQLPEEGLKFMVYLQKENIIDESGMPKERFSAEFPKEGPSILRIQQVVRGDSAAYFCASSPTDRGDNQPQHFGDGTRLSIL.

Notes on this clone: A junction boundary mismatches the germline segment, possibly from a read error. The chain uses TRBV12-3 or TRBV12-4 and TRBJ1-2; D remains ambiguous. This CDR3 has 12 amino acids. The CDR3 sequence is CASSLGARLGDF. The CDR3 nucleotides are TGTGCCAGCAGTTTAGGGGCGAGACTCGGGGACTTC.

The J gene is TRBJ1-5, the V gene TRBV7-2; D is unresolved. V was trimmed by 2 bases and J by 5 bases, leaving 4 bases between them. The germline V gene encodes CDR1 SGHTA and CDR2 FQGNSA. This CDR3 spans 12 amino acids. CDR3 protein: CASSLYDQPQHF. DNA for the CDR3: TGTGCCAGCAGCTTATATGATCAGCCCCAGCATTTT.

As DNA, the CDR3 is TGTGCCAGCAGCCAAGATAACGAGGGAACCTATGGCTACACCTTC. Protein sequence: CASSQDNEGTYGYTF. The gene calls are TRBV3-1 (or the pseudogene TRBV3-2) and TRBJ1-2; the D is unclear. Germline assignment: CDR1 LGHDT and CDR2 YNNKEL (reference sequence). CDR3 length equals 15 residues. V shed 0 bases and J shed 4 bases, with 12 bases lying between them.

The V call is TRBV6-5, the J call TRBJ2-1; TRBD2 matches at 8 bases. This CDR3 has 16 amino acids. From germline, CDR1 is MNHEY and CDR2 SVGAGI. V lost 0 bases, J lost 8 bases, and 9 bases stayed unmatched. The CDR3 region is CASSYSIRGGPHEQFF. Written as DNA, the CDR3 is TGTGCCAGCAGTTACTCGATCCGGGGGGGCCCCCATGAGCAGTTCTTC.

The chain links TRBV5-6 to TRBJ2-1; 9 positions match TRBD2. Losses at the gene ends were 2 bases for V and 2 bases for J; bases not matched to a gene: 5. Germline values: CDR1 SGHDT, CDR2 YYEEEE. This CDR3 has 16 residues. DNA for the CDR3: TGTGCCAGCAGCTTACACTCTAGCGGGGCCTACAATGAGCAGTTCTTC. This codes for CASSLHSSGAYNEQFF.

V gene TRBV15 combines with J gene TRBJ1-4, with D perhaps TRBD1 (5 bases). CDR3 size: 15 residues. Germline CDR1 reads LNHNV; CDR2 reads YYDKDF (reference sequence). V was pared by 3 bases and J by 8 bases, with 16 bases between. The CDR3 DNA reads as TGTGCCACCAGCAGTCGGGGGGTCGGTAACGAAAAACTGTTTTTT. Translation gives CATSSRGVGNEKLFF.

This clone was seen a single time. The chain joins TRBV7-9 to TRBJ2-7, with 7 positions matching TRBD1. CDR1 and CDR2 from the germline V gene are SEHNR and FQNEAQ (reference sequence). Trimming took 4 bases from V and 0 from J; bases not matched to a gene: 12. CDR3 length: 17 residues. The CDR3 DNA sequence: TGTGCCAGCAGCTCCCTTGAGGGGCAGGGGGACTCCTACGAGCAGTACTTC. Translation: CASSSLEGQGDSYEQYF. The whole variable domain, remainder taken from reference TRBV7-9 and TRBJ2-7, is DTGVSQNPRHKITKRGQNVTFRCDPISEHNRLYWYRQTLGQGPEFLTYFQNEAQLEKSRLLSDRFSAERPKGSFSTLEIQRTEQGDSAMYLCASSSLEGQGDSYEQYFGPGTRLTVT.

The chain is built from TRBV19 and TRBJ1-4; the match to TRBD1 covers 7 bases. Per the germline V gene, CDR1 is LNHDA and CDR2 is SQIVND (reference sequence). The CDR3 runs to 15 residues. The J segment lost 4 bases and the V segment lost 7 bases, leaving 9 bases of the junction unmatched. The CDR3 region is CASNLGQALNEKLFF. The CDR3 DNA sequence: TGTGCCAGTAACTTAGGACAGGCACTTAATGAAAAACTGTTTTTT. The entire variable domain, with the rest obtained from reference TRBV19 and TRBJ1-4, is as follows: DGGITQSPKYLFRKEGQNVTLSCEQNLNHDAMYWYRQDPGQGLRLIYYSQIVNDFQKGDIAEGYSVSREKKESFPLTVTSAQKNPTAFYLCASNLGQALNEKLFFGSGTQLSVL.

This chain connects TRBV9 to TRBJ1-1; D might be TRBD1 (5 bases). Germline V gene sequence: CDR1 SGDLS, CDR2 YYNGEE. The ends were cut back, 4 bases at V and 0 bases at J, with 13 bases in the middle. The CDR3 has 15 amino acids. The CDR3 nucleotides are TGTGCCAGCAGCTCTCGGGGGGTTCTGAACACTGAAGCTTTCTTT. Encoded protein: CASSSRGVLNTEAFF.

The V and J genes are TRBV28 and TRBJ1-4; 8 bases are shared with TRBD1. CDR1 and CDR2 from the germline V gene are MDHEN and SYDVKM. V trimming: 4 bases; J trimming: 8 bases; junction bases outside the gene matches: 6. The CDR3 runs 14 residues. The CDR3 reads CASSSTGTGEKLFF. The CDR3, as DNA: TGTGCCAGCAGTTCCACCGGGACAGGAGAAAAACTGTTTTTT.

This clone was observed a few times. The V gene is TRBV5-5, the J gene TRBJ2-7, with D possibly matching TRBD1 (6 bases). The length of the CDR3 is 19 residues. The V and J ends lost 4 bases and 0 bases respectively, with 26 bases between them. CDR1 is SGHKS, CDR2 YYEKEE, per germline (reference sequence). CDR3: CASSGARDTHIFSSYEQYF. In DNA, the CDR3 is TGTGCCAGCAGCGGGGCCCGGGACACACACATTTTTAGCTCCTACGAGCAGTACTTC.

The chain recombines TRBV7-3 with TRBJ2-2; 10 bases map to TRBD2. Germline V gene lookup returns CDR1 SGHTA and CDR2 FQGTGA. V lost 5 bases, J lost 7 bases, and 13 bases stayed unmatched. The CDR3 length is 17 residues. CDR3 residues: CASSLAGLAGEVGELFF. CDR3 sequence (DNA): TGTGCCAGCAGCCTCGCCGGGCTAGCGGGGGAGGTCGGGGAGCTGTTTTTT.

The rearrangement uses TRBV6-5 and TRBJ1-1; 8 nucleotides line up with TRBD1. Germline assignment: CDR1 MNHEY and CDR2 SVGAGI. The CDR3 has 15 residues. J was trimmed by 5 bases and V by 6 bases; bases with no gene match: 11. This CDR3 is CASRAGTGGETEAFF. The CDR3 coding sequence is TGTGCCAGCAGGGCCGGGACAGGTGGGGAGACTGAAGCTTTCTTT.

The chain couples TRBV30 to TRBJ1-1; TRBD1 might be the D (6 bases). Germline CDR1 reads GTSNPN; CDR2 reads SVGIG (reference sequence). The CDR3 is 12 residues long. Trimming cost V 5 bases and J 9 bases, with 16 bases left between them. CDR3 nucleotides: TGTGCCTGGGAGCCGCAGGGGAGAAAAGCTTTCTTT. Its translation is CAWEPQGRKAFF.

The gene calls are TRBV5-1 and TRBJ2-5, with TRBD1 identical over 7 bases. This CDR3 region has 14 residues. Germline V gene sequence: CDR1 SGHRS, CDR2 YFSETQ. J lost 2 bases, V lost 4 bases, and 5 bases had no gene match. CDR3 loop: CASSAWTGQETQYF. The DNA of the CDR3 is TGCGCCAGCAGCGCCTGGACAGGTCAAGAGACCCAGTACTTC. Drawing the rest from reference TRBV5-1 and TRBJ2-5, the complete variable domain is KAGVTQTPRYLIKTRGQQVTLSCSPISGHRSVSWYQQTPGQGLQFLFEYFSETQRNKGNFPGRFSGRQFSNSRSEMNVSTLELGDSALYLCASSAWTGQETQYFGPGTRLLVL.

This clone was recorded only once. CDR3 DNA sequence: TGTGCCAGCAGCCCCCAGGGGCTGGGCTCCTACGAGCAGTACTTC. Its protein is CASSPQGLGSYEQYF. The chain employs TRBV5-5 and TRBJ2-7, with D perhaps matching TRBD1 (6 bases). The CDR3 spans 15 residues. V shed 4 bases and J shed 0 bases, with 14 bases lying between them. Germline-derived CDR1 and CDR2 are SGHKS and YYEKEE (reference sequence).

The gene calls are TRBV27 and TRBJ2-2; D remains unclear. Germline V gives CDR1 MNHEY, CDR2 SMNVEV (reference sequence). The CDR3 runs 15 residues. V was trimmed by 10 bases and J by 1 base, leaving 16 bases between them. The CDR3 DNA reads TGTGCCACATATAAGACATCACGGAACACCGGGGAGCTGTTTTTT. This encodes CATYKTSRNTGELFF.

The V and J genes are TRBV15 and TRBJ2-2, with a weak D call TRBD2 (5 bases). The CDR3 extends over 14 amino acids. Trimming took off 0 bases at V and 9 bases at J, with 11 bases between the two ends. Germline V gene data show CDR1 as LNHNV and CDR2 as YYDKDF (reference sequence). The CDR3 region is CATSREWGARELFF. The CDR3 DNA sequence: TGTGCCACCAGCAGAGAATGGGGAGCGAGGGAGCTGTTTTTT.

This CDR3 is CASSLPQVGQPQHF. The CDR3, as DNA: TGTGCCAGCAGTTTACCTCAGGTAGGACAGCCCCAGCATTTT. The chain employs TRBV28 and TRBJ1-5; D call uncertain. Trimming cost V 2 bases and J 7 bases, with 12 bases left between them. The length of the CDR3 is 14 residues. Germline CDR1 reads MDHEN; CDR2 reads SYDVKM.

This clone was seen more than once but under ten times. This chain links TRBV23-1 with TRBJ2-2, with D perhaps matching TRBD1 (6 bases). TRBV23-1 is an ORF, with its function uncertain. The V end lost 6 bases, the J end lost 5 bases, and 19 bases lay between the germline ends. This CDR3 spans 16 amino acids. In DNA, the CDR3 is TGCGCCAGCAGGAAACCCACCGACAGGAGGACCGGGGAGCTGTTTTTT. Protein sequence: CASRKPTDRRTGELFF.

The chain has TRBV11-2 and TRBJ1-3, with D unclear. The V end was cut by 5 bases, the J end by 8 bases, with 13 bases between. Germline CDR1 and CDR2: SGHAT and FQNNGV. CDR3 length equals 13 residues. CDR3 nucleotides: TGTGCCAGCAGCCCAGACATGGCAGACACCATATATTTT. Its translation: CASSPDMADTIYF. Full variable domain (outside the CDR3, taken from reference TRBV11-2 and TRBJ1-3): EAGVAQSPRYKIIEKRQSVAFWCNPISGHATLYWYQQILGQGPKLLIQFQNNGVVDDSQLPKDRFSAERLKGVDSTLKIQPAKLEDSAVYLCASSPDMADTIYFGEGSWLTVV.

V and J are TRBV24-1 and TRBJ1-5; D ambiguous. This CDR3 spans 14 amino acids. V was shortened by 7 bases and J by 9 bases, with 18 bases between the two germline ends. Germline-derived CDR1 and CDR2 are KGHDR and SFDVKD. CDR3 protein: CATSPSGSPSPQHF. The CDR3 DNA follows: TGTGCCACCAGCCCTTCCGGGTCCCCGTCGCCCCAGCATTTT.

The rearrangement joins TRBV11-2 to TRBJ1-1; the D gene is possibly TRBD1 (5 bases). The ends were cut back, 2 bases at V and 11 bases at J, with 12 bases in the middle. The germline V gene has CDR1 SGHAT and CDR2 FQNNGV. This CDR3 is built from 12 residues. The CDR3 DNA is TGTGCCAGCAGCTTACAGGGCATAGGGGCTTTCTTT. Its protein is CASSLQGIGAFF.

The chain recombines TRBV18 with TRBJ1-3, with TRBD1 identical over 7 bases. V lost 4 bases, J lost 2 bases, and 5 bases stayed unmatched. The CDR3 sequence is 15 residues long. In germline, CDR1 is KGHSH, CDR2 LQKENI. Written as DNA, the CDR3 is TGTGCCAGCTCACGGGACAGTATAACTGGAAACACCATATATTTT. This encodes CASSRDSITGNTIYF.

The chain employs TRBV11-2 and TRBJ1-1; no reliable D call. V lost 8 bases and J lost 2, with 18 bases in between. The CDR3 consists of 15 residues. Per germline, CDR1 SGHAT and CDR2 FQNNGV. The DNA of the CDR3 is TGTGCCAGCGGAATCCTAAGAGGGAGCAACACTGAAGCTTTCTTT. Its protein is CASGILRGSNTEAFF.

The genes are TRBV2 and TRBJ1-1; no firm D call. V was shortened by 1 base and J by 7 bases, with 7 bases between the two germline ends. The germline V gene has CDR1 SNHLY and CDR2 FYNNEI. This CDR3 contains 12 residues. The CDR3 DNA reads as TGTGCCAGCAGTGAAGGGGCCGGTGAAGCTTTCTTT. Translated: CASSEGAGEAFF.

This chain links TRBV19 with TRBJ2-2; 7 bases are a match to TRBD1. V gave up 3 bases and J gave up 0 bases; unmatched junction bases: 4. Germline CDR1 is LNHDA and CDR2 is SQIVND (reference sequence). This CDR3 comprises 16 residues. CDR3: CASSIGDSSNTGELFF. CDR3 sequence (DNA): TGTGCCAGTAGTATTGGGGACAGCTCGAACACCGGGGAGCTGTTTTTT. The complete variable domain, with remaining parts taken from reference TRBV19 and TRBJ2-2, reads DGGITQSPKYLFRKEGQNVTLSCEQNLNHDAMYWYRQDPGQGLRLIYYSQIVNDFQKGDIAEGYSVSREKKESFPLTVTSAQKNPTAFYLCASSIGDSSNTGELFFGEGSRLTVL.